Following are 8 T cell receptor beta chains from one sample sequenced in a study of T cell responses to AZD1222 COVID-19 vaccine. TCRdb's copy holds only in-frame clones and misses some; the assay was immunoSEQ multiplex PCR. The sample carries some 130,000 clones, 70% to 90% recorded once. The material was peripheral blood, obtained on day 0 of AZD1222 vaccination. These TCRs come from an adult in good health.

The CDR3 bases are TGCGCCAGCAGCCCCGGGGATGCTAGCGGCCAAGAGACCCAGTACTTC. Protein product: CASSPGDASGQETQYF. The genes are TRBV5-1 and TRBJ2-5, with 7 positions matching TRBD2. This CDR3 is 16 amino acids long. V was pared by 4 bases and J by 1 base, with 10 bases of the junction left unmatched. CDR1 and CDR2 (germline): SGHRS, YFSETQ.

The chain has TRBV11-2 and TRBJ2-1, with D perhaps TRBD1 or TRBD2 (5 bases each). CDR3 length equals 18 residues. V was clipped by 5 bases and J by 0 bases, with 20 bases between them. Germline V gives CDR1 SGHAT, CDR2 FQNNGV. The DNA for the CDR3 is TGTGCCAGCAGCCCCGAGAGACAGCGGCGACGCTCCTACAATGAGCAGTTCTTC. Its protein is CASSPERQRRRSYNEQFF.

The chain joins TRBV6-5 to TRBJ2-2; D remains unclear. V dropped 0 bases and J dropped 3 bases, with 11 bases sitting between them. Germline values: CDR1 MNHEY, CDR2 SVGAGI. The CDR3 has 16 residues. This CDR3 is CASSYSPPAYTGELFF. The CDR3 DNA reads TGTGCCAGCAGTTACTCCCCTCCGGCTTACACCGGGGAGCTGTTTTTT.

For the CDR3, the DNA is TGTGCCAGGGCCCTGGGCCCAAGCGGGAGGGACAATGAGCAGTTCTTC. Protein: CARALGPSGRDNEQFF. The chain uses TRBV2 and TRBJ2-1; 10 bases map to TRBD2. The CDR3 length is 16 residues. CDR1 and CDR2 from the germline V gene are SNHLY and FYNNEI. V lost 9 bases, J lost 5 bases, and 13 bases stayed unmatched.

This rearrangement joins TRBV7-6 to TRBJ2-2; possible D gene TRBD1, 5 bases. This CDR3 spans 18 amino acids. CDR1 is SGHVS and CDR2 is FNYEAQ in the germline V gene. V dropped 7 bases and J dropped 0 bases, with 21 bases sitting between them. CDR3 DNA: TGTGCCAGCAACCAAGAAGGTTGGGGCGCCTCGAACACCGGGGAGCTGTTTTTT. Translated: CASNQEGWGASNTGELFF.

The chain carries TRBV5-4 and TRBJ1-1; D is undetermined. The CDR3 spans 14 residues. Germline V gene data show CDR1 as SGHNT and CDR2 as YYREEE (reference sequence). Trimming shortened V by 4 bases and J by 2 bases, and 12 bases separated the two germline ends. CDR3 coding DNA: TGTGCCAGCAGCCCCGGCGGCGGCAACACTGAAGCTTTCTTT. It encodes CASSPGGGNTEAFF.

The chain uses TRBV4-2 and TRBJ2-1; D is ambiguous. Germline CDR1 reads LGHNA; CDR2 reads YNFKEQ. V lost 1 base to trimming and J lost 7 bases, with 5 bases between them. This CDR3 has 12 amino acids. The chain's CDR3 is CASSQGLNEQFF. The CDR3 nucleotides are TGTGCCAGCAGCCAAGGGCTTAATGAGCAGTTCTTC.

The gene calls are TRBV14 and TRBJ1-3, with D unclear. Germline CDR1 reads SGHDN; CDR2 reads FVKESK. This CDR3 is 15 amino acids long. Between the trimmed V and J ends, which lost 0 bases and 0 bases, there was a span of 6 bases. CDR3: CASSQEGSSGNTIYF. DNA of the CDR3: TGTGCCAGCAGCCAAGAAGGGAGCTCTGGAAACACCATATATTTT. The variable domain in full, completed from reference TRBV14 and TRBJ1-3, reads EAGVTQFPSHSVIEKGQTVTLRCDPISGHDNLYWYRRVMGKEIKFLLHFVKESKQDESGMPNNRFLAERTGGTYSTLKVQPAELEDSGVYFCASSQEGSSGNTIYFGEGSWLTVV.